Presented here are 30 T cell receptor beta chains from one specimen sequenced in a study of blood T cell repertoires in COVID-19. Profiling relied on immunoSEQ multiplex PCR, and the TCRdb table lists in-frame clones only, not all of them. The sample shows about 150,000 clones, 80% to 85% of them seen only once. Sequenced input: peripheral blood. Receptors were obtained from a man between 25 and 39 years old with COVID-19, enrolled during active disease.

DNA for the CDR3: TGCAGTGCTAGTCGGGCTGAAGCTTTCTTT. It specifies CSASRAEAFF. The genes are TRBV20-1 and TRBJ1-1; D not certain. The germline gives CDR1 DFQATT, CDR2 SNEGSKA (reference sequence). The V and J ends lost 3 bases and 6 bases respectively, with 5 bases between them. The CDR3 runs to 10 residues.

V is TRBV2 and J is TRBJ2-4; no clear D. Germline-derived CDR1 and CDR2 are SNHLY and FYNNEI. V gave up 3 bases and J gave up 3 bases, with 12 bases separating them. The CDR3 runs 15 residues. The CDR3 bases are TGTGCCAGCAGTGAGTTCATTTACGGCAAAAACATTCAGTACTTC. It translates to CASSEFIYGKNIQYF.

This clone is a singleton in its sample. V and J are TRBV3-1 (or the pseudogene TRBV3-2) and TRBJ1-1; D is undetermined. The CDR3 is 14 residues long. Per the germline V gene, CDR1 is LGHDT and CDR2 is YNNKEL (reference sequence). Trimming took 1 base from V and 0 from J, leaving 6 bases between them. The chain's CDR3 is CASSQGQLNTEAFF. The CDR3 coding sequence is TGTGCCAGCAGCCAAGGCCAGTTGAACACTGAAGCTTTCTTT.

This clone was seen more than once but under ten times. The CDR3 DNA is TGTGCCAGCAGTTTTCTACAGGGGAACACTGAAGCTTTCTTT. It specifies CASSFLQGNTEAFF. The chain is built from TRBV27 and TRBJ1-1; the D gene is possibly TRBD1 (6 bases). The CDR3 has 14 residues. Trimming left V 3 bases short and J 1 base short, with 9 bases between. Germline CDR1 reads MNHEY; CDR2 reads SMNVEV (reference sequence).

The CDR3: CASSPTGRGQETQYF. Here the CDR3 DNA reads TGTGCCAGCAGTCCGACCGGGAGGGGTCAAGAGACCCAGTACTTC. The rearrangement joins TRBV28 to TRBJ2-5; 8 bases match TRBD2. This CDR3 has 15 amino acids. Germline CDR1 reads MDHEN; CDR2 reads SYDVKM. Trimming cost V 5 bases and J 2 bases; bases outside gene matches: 7.

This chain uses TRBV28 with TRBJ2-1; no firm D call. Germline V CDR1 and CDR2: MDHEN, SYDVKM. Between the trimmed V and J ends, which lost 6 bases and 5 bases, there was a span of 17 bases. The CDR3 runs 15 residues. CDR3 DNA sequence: TGTGCCAGCAGAACCTTCACAACCCCCAACAATGAGCAGTTCTTC. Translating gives CASRTFTTPNNEQFF.

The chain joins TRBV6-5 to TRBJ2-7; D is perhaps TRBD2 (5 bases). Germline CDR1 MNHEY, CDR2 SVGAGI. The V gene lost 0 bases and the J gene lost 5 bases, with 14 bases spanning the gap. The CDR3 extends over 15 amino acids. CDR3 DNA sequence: TGTGCCAGCAGTTACTCCAAAGGGAGACTCGACGAGCAGTACTTC. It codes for CASSYSKGRLDEQYF.

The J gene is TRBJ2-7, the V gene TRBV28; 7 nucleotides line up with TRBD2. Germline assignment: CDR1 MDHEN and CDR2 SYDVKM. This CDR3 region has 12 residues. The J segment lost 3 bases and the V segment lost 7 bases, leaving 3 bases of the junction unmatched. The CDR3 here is CASKGGNYEQYF. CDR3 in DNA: TGTGCCAGCAAGGGAGGGAACTACGAGCAGTACTTC.

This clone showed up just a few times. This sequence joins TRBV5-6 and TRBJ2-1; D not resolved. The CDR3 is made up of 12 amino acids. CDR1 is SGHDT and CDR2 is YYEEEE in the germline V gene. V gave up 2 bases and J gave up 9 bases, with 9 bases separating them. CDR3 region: CASSFSWFEQFF. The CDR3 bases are TGTGCCAGCAGCTTTAGCTGGTTTGAGCAGTTCTTC.

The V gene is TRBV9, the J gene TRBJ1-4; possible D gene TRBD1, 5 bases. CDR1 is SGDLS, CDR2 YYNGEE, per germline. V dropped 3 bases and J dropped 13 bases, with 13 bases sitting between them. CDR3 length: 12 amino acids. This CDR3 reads CASSGKGRGLFF. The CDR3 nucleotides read TGTGCCAGCAGCGGGAAGGGGCGGGGACTGTTTTTT. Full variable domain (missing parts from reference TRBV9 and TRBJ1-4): DSGVTQTPKHLITATGQRVTLRCSPRSGDLSVYWYQQSLDQGLQFLIQYYNGEERAKGNILERFSAQQFPDLHSELNLSSLELGDSALYFCASSGKGRGLFFGSGTQLSVL.

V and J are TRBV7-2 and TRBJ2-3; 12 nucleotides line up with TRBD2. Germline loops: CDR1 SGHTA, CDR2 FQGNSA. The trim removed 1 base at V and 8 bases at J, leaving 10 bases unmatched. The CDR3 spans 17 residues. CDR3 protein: CASSLDRASGRAVTQYF. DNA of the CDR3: TGTGCCAGCAGCTTAGATCGCGCTAGCGGGAGGGCCGTTACGCAGTATTTT.

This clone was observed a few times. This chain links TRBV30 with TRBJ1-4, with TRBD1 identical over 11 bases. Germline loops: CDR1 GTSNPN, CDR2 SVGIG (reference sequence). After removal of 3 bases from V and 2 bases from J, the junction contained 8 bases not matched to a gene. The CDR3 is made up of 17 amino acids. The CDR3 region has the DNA TGTGCCTGGAGCCGACGGACAGGGGGCTCTACTAATGAAAAACTGTTTTTT. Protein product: CAWSRRTGGSTNEKLFF.

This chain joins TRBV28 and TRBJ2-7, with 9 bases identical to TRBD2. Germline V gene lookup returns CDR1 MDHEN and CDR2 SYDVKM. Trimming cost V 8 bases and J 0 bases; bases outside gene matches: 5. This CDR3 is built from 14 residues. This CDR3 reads CASRSGRDSYEQYF. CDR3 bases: TGTGCCAGCCGTAGCGGGAGAGACTCCTACGAGCAGTACTTC.

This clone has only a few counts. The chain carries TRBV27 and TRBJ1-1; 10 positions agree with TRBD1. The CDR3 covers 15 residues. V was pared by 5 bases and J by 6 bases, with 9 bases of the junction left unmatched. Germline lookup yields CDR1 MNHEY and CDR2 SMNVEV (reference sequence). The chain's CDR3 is CASSRDRGLRAEAFF. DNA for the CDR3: TGTGCCAGCAGTCGAGACAGGGGGCTAAGGGCTGAAGCTTTCTTT.

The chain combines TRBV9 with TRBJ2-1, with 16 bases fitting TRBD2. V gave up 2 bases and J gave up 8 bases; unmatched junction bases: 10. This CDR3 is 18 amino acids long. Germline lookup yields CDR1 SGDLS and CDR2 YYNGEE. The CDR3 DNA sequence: TGTGCCAGCAGCGTGGGGACTAGCGGGAGGGCAGGTAGTGATGAGCAGTTCTTC. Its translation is CASSVGTSGRAGSDEQFF.

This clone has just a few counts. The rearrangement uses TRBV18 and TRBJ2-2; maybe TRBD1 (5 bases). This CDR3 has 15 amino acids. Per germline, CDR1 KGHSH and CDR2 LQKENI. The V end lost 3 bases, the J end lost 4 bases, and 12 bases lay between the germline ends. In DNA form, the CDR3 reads TGTGCCAGCTCACCCTCCAGGGTGGGCACCGGGGAGCTGTTTTTT. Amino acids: CASSPSRVGTGELFF.

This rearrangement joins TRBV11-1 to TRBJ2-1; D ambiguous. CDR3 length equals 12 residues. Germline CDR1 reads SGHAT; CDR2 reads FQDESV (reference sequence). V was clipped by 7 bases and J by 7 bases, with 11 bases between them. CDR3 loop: CASNRLDNEQFF. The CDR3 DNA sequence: TGTGCCAGCAACCGACTGGATAATGAGCAGTTCTTC.

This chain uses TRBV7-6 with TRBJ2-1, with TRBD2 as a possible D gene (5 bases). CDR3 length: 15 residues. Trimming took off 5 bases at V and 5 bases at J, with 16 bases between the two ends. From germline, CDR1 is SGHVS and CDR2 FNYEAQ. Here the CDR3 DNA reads TGTGCCAGCAGCCAAACTAGGACCGGAGACAATGAGCAGTTCTTC. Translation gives CASSQTRTGDNEQFF. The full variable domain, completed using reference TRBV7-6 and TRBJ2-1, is GAGVSQSPRYKVTKRGQDVALRCDPISGHVSLYWYRQALGQGPEFLTYFNYEAQQDKSGLPNDRFSAERPEGSISTLTIQRTEQRDSAMYRCASSQTRTGDNEQFFGPGTRLTVL.

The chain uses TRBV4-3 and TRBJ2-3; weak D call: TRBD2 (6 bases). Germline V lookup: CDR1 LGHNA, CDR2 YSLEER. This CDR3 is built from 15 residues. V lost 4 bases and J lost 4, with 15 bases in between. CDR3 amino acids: CASSPGGAGADTQYF. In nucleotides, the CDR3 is TGCGCCAGCAGCCCCGGGGGAGCTGGGGCAGATACGCAGTATTTT.

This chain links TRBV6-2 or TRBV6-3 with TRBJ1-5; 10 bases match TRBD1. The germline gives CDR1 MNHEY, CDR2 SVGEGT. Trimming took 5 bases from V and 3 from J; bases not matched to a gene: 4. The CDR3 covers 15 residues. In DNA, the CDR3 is TGTGCCAGCAGTGGGACAGGGGTCCTCAATCAGCCCCAGCATTTT. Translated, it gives CASSGTGVLNQPQHF.

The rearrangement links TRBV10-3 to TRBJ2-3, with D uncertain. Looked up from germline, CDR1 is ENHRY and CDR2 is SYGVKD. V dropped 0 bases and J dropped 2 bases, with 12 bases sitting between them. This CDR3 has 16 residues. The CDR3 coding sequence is TGTGCCATCAGTGAGTCGGAGTTTTCAAACACAGATACGCAGTATTTT. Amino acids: CAISESEFSNTDTQYF.

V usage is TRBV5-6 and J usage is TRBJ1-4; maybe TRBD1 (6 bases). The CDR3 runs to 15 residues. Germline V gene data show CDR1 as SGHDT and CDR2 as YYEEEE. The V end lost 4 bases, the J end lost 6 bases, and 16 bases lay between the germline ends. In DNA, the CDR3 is TGTGCCAGCAGCGGAACAGGGCGTAAACATGAAAAACTGTTTTTT. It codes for CASSGTGRKHEKLFF.

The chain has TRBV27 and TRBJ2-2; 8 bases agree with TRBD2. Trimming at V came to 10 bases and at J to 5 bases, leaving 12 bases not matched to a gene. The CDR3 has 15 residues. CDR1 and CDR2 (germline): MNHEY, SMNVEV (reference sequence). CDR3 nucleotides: TGTGCCACCAGGGGCGGGGGGAGCGGGACCGGGGAGCTGTTTTTT. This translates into CATRGGGSGTGELFF.

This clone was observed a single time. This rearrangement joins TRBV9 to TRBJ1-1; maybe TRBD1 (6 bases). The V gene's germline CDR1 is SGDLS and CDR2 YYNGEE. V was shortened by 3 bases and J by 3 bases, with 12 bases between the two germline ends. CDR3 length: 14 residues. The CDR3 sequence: CASSEQGIHTEAFF. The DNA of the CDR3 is TGTGCCAGCAGCGAGCAGGGGATCCACACTGAAGCTTTCTTT.

CDR3 region: CASSGGQVSNQPQHF. DNA for the CDR3: TGTGCCAGCAGCGGGGGACAGGTGAGCAATCAGCCCCAGCATTTT. The rearrangement links TRBV9 to TRBJ1-5, with 8 bases identical to TRBD1. The germline V gene encodes CDR1 SGDLS and CDR2 YYNGEE. J was trimmed by 1 base and V by 3 bases; bases with no gene match: 3. CDR3 length: 15 amino acids.

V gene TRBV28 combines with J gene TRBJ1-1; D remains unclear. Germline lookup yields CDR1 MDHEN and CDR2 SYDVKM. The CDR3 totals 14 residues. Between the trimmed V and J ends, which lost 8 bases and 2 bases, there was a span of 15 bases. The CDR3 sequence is CASGVLALNTEAFF. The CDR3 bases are TGTGCCAGCGGAGTTTTAGCGCTTAACACTGAAGCTTTCTTT.

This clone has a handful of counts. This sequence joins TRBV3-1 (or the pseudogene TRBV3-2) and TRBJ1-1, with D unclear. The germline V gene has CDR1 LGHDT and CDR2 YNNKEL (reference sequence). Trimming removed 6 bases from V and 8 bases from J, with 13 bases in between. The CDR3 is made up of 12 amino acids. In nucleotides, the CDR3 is TGTGCCAGCAGTCAACACGGACTCGAAGCTTTCTTT. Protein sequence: CASSQHGLEAFF.

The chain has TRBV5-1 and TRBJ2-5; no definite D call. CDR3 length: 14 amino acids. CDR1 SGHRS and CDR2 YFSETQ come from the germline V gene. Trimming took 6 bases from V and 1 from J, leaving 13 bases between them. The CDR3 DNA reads TGCGCCAGCACCCTCGAAGCAAGCCAAGAGACCCAGTACTTC. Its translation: CASTLEASQETQYF.

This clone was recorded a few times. For the CDR3, the DNA is TGTGCCACCCGGGACAGTTCTGGAAACACCATATATTTT. Protein product: CATRDSSGNTIYF. The chain couples TRBV24-1 to TRBJ1-3, with 7 bases fitting TRBD1. The CDR3 has 13 residues. From germline, CDR1 is KGHDR and CDR2 SFDVKD. V shed 9 bases, J shed 1 base, and the junction held 2 bases outside the gene matches.

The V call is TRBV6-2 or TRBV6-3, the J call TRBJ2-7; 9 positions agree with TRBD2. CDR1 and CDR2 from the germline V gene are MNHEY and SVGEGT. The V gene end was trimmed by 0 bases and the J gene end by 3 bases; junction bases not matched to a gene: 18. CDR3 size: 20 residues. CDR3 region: CASSYSLQGSLAGTIYEQYF. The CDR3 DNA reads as TGTGCCAGCAGTTACTCCTTACAGGGTTCCCTAGCGGGAACGATCTACGAGCAGTACTTC.